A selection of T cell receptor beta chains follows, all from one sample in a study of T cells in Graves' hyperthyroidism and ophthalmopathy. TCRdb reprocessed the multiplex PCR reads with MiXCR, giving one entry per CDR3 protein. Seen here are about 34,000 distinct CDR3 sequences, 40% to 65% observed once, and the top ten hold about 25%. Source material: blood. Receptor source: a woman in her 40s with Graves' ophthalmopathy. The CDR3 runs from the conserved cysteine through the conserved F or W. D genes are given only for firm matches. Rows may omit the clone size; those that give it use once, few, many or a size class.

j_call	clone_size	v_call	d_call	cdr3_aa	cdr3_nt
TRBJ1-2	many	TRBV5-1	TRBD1	CASTLLGQGDGYTF	TGCGCCAGCACCCTCTTGGGGCAGGGGGATGGCTACACCTTC
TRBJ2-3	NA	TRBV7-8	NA	CASSQGTYYTQYF	TGTGCCAGCAGCCAGGGGACTTACTATACGCAGTATTTT
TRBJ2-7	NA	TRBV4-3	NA	CASSQPLGGPTYEQYF	TGCGCCAGCAGCCAACCCTTAGGGGGGCCCACCTACGAGCAGTACTTC
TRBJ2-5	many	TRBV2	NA	CASRQDGGETQYF	TGTGCCAGCAGGCAGGATGGGGGGGAGACCCAGTACTTC
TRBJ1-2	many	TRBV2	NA	CASSAVTGGIPNGYTF	TGTGCCAGCAGTGCCGTGACAGGAGGAATTCCCAATGGCTACACCTTC
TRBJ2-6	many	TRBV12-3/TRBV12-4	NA	CASSLPGASGANVLTF	TGTGCCAGCAGTTTACCCGGGGCCTCTGGGGCCAACGTCCTGACTTTC
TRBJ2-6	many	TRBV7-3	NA	CASSFSGTGANVLTF	TGTGCCAGCAGCTTCTCGGGGACAGGGGCCAACGTCCTGACTTTC
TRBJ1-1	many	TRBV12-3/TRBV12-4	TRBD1	CASRFDRGNTEAFF	TGTGCCAGCAGGTTCGACAGGGGAAACACTGAAGCTTTCTTT
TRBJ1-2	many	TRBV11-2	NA	CASSTRQGLEGYTF	TGTGCCAGCAGCACCCGACAAGGGCTCGAAGGCTACACCTTC
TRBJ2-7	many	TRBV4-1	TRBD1	CASSRTGTGAYEQYF	TGCGCCAGCAGCCGAACCGGGACAGGGGCCTACGAGCAGTACTTC
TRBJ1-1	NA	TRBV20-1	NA	CSARGVEAFF	TGCAGTGCTAGAGGGGTTGAAGCTTTCTTT
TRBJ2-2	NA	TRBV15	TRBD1	CATSLGTGNTGELFF	TGTGCCACCAGCTTGGGGACAGGGAACACCGGGGAGCTGTTTTTT
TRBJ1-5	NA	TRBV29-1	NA	CTVTGNQPQHF	TGCACCGTTACAGGGAATCAGCCCCAGCATTTT
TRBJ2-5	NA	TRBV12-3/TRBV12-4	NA	CASSRQLAQPQYF	TGTGCCAGCAGTAGGCAGCTTGCACAGCCCCAGTACTTC
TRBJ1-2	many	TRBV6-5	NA	CASSTHGSGREGYTF	TGTGCCAGCAGTACCCACGGGTCGGGGCGAGAGGGCTACACCTTC
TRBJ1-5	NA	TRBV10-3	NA	CSTSESRGNSNQPQHF	TGTTCCACCAGTGAGTCCAGGGGTAACAGCAATCAGCCCCAGCATTTT
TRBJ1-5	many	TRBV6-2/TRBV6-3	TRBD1	CASSLRDRGLSNQPQHF	TGTGCCAGCAGCCTCCGGGACAGGGGGCTTAGCAATCAGCCCCAGCATTTT
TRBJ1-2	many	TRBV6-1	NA	CASSVDSLANYGYTF	TGTGCCAGCAGTGTTGACAGCCTAGCTAACTATGGCTACACCTTC
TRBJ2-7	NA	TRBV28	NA	CASSAFGQSYEQYF	TGTGCCAGCAGTGCGTTTGGACAGTCCTACGAGCAGTACTTC
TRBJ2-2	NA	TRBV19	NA	CASTRWDGTGELFF	TGTGCCAGTACCCGGTGGGACGGGACCGGGGAGCTGTTTTTT
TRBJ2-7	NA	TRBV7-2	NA	CASSWLRGPYEQYF	TGTGCCAGCAGCTGGTTACGGGGGCCCTACGAGCAGTACTTC
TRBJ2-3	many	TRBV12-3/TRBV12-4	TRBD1	CASSFDRGADTQYF	TGTGCCAGCAGTTTTGACAGGGGTGCAGATACGCAGTATTTT
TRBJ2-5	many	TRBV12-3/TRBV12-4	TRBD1	CASSSGQVGGETQYF	TGTGCCAGCAGTTCGGGACAGGTCGGCGGAGAGACCCAGTACTTC
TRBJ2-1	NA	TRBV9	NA	CASSVGRQQFF	TGTGCCAGCAGCGTAGGACGGCAGCAGTTCTTC
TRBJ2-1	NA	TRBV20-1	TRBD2	CSPGGAGDNEQFF	TGCAGCCCCGGAGGGGCGGGGGACAATGAGCAGTTCTTC